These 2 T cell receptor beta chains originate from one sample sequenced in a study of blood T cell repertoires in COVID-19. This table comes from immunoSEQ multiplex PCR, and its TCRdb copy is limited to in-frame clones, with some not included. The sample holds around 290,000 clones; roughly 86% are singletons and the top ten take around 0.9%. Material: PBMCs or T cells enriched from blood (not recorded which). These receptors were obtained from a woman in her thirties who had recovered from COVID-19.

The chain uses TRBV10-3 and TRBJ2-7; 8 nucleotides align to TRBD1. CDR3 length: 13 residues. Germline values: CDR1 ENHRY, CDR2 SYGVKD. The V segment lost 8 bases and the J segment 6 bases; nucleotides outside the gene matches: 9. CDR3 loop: CAIEDRGKREQYF. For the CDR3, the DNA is TGTGCCATCGAAGACAGGGGTAAACGCGAGCAGTACTTC.

The CDR3 is CASSSLDTAEAFF. In DNA form, the CDR3 reads TGTGCCAGCAGTTCCCTCGATACGGCTGAAGCTTTCTTT. The chain uses TRBV6-5 and TRBJ1-1; D is ambiguous. Per germline, CDR1 MNHEY and CDR2 SVGAGI. The CDR3 has 13 residues. Deletions cut 4 bases from V and 6 bases from J, with 12 bases between.